This T cell receptor (beta chain) stems from a study of Ad26.COV2.S vaccination and SARS-CoV-2 variants. Some clones are missing from TCRdb's copy, which holds only in-frame ones; the method was immunoSEQ multiplex PCR. The repertoire has hundreds of thousands of clones, roughly 90% of them found once; the top ten carry about 1.5%. The V gene lost 5 bases and the J gene lost 4 bases, with 11 bases spanning the gap. In germline, CDR1 is SGHVS, CDR2 FQNEAQ. This CDR3 has 13 residues. Indicated treatment: over 15 received Ad26.COV2.S at low or high dose, single or two shots; several received placebo; per-sample allocation not given. Sample collection was performed on day 63 after the first vaccine or placebo injection.

The receptor was isolated from a person aged 18-65 years who received the Ad26.COV2.S COVID-19 vaccine or a placebo. The source material was peripheral blood, sampled in a trial of Ad26.COV2.S vaccine versus placebo. V gene TRBV7-8 combines with J gene TRBJ1-1, with D unclear. CDR3 nucleotide sequence: TGTGCCAGCAGCACCCGGCCGGGCACTGAAGCTTTCTTT. Protein product: CASSTRPGTEAFF.